Presented here are 13 T cell receptor beta chains from one specimen sequenced in a study of OX40 agonist ivuxolimab in advanced cancers. Profiled with immunoSEQ multiplex PCR; TCRdb holds only in-frame clones, not every one. The sample lists under 60,000 clones; 75% to 90% were seen once. The sample consisted of CD4+ or CD8+ T cells sorted from blood, taken in a trial of the OX40 agonist ivuxolimab. The receptors here all came from an adult with an advanced solid tumor such as melanoma, head and neck, liver or kidney cancer.

In this sample, this clone turned up a few times. The rearrangement uses TRBV10-1 and TRBJ2-3; D gene ambiguous. CDR1 is WNHNN and CDR2 is SYGVQD in the germline V gene (reference sequence). The CDR3 is made up of 15 amino acids. With 0 bases removed from V and 1 base from J, the gap between germline ends came to 8 bases. This CDR3 is CASSESGPRTDTQYF. DNA for the CDR3: TGCGCCAGCAGTGAGTCCGGGCCGCGCACAGATACGCAGTATTTT.

The chain uses TRBV29-1 and TRBJ2-7, with D perhaps matching TRBD2 (7 bases). V gave up 5 bases and J gave up 8 bases, with 13 bases separating them. Germline assignment: CDR1 SQVTM and CDR2 ANQGSEA. The CDR3 contains 11 residues. The CDR3 loop reads CSVRGAGKQYF. CDR3 DNA: TGCAGCGTTCGGGGGGCAGGGAAGCAGTACTTC.

This clone was detected only once. V and J are TRBV19 and TRBJ2-3; perhaps TRBD2 as D (6 bases). In germline, CDR1 is LNHDA, CDR2 SQIVND (reference sequence). V was shortened by 3 bases and J by 5 bases, with 12 bases between the two germline ends. The length of the CDR3 is 14 residues. The CDR3, as DNA: TGTGCCAGTAGTATGGTTAGCGGCGGAGATACGCAGTATTTT. Amino acid sequence: CASSMVSGGDTQYF.

This clone was detected a few times. In nucleotides, the CDR3 is TGTGCCACCAGCAGGGGGACTAGCGGGGGGAATGAGCAGTTCTTC. This sequence encodes CATSRGTSGGNEQFF. The chain joins TRBV15 to TRBJ2-1, with 15 bases aligning to TRBD2. The CDR3 is 15 amino acids. The V and J ends lost 3 bases and 7 bases, in that order; junction bases with no gene match: 1. Germline V gene lookup returns CDR1 LNHNV and CDR2 YYDKDF (reference sequence).

The chain combines TRBV11-2 with TRBJ1-2, with 7 positions matching TRBD1. The ends lost 5 bases at V and 8 bases at J; junction bases unmatched: 20. This CDR3 is 17 amino acids long. Germline assignment: CDR1 SGHAT and CDR2 FQNNGV. The DNA of the CDR3 is TGTGCCAGCAGCGCGAGCGGTCGGAGTACAGGGGTAGGAGGCTACACCTTC. This codes for CASSASGRSTGVGGYTF.

This chain links TRBV27 with TRBJ2-7; 16 nucleotides line up with TRBD2. The CDR3 is 15 residues long. Germline trimming cut 4 bases from V and 6 bases from J; bases unmatched to any gene: 3. CDR1 and CDR2 from the germline V gene are MNHEY and SMNVEV (reference sequence). CDR3 in amino acids: CASSSGTSGRGEQYF. CDR3 bases: TGTGCCAGCAGTTCCGGGACTAGCGGGAGGGGCGAGCAGTACTTC.

The table lists this clone with a few counts. V and J are TRBV4-2 and TRBJ1-2, with TRBD1 matching 7 bases. From germline, CDR1 is LGHNA and CDR2 YNFKEQ. V lost 0 bases, J lost 2 bases, and 6 bases stayed unmatched. CDR3 size: 16 residues. CDR3 sequence: CASSQETGMENYGYTF. CDR3 nucleotides: TGTGCCAGCAGCCAAGAGACAGGGATGGAGAACTATGGCTACACCTTC.

This rearrangement joins TRBV9 to TRBJ1-4, with a possible D match to TRBD1 (6 bases). The CDR3 consists of 15 residues. From germline, CDR1 is SGDLS and CDR2 YYNGEE. V was shortened by 3 bases and J by 3 bases, with 12 bases between the two germline ends. The CDR3 here is CASSAGTSPNEKLFF. The CDR3 DNA sequence: TGTGCCAGCAGCGCCGGGACATCCCCTAATGAAAAACTGTTTTTT.

The gene calls are TRBV6-1 and TRBJ2-1; TRBD1 or TRBD2 may be the D gene (6 bases each). There are 17 residues in the CDR3. Trimming pared 3 bases from V and 0 bases from J, leaving 15 bases between. Germline CDR1 MNHNS, CDR2 SASEGT. As DNA, the CDR3 is TGTGCCAGCAGTGACCCTCGGGGGCCTATCTCCTACAATGAGCAGTTCTTC. Translation gives CASSDPRGPISYNEQFF.

The rearrangement uses TRBV5-4 and TRBJ1-2; D is ambiguous. Looked up from germline, CDR1 is SGHNT and CDR2 is YYREEE (reference sequence). The length of the CDR3 is 14 residues. Trimming took 2 bases from V and 3 from J, leaving 11 bases between them. The CDR3: CASSFGVRDYGYTF. The CDR3, as DNA: TGTGCCAGCAGCTTTGGGGTACGGGACTATGGCTACACCTTC.

About this clone itself: The germline gene is not matched at one end of the junction; a read error may be the cause. J is TRBJ2-2 and V is TRBV7-7, with TRBD2 as a possible D gene (5 bases). This CDR3 has 14 residues. The germline V gene has CDR1 SSHAT and CDR2 FNYEAQ (reference sequence). CDR3 residues: CASSLALPGGELFF. CDR3 bases: TGTGCTAGCAGCTTAGCGCTACCGGGCGGGGAGCTGTTTTTT. The complete variable domain, with remaining parts taken from reference TRBV7-7 and TRBJ2-2, reads GAGVSQSPRYKVTKRGQDVTLRCDPISSHATLYWYQQALGQGPEFLTYFNYEAQPDKSGLPSDRFSAERPEGSISTLTIQRTEQRDSAMYRCASSLALPGGELFFGEGSRLTVL.

V usage is TRBV30 and J usage is TRBJ1-2; unclear D gene. The CDR3 length is 12 residues. In germline, CDR1 is GTSNPN, CDR2 SVGIG (reference sequence). The V gene lost 4 bases and the J gene lost 5 bases, with 11 bases spanning the gap. The CDR3 reads CAWNGVDYGYTF. In DNA, the CDR3 is TGTGCCTGGAACGGAGTTGATTATGGCTACACCTTC.

This chain links TRBV27 with TRBJ2-1, with D tentatively TRBD2 (6 bases). The CDR3 loop spans 14 amino acids. Deletions cut 5 bases from V and 2 bases from J, with 10 bases between. CDR1 and CDR2 from the germline V gene are MNHEY and SMNVEV (reference sequence). This CDR3 reads CASSQTGAYNEQFF. CDR3 nucleotides: TGTGCCAGCAGTCAGACGGGAGCCTACAATGAGCAGTTCTTC.